The TCR beta chain under discussion was sequenced for a study of T cells after yellow fever vaccination. Across the study: Preparing low-cell-number fractions relied on SMART-Seq v4 Ultra Low Input.

5'RACE template switching produced TCR cDNA carrying a universal primer site and UMIs. In TCRdb, the 5' RACE reads were re-called with MiXCR into one record per CDR3 protein. This table has 350,000 to 550,000 distinct CDR3 sequences, about 17% appearing once. This clonotype was seen a handful of times. Its antigen is unidentified. Study-level points and caveats: FACS-sorted repertoires might harbor abundant contaminating clonotypes from the bulk population. The booster saw the reappearance of most primary-vaccination clones (approximately 97% CD4, almost 90% CD8).

This sequence originates from a man between 18 and 29 years old who received the YFV17D yellow fever vaccine. The sequences come from PBMCs, collected before the yellow fever booster vaccination.

DNA of the CDR3: TGTGCCAGCAGTGAGGGGGGGTATCCGTCCTATGGCTACACCTTC. As protein: CASSEGGYPSYGYTF. V and J are TRBV6-1 and TRBJ1-2; D may be TRBD1 (5 bases). Germline-derived CDR1 and CDR2 are MNHNS and SASEGT. Trimming pared 3 bases from V and 4 bases from J, leaving 15 bases between. This CDR3 has 15 amino acids.